This is a list of T cell receptor beta chains from one sample in a study of T cell responses to AZD1222 COVID-19 vaccine. TCRdb's table, derived via immunoSEQ multiplex PCR, lists solely in-frame clones and lacks some. Of fewer than 150,000 clones in the sample, over 85% were seen once. The specimen was peripheral blood, collected 28 days after the second AZD1222 dose. Receptors originate from an adult who received the AZD1222 COVID-19 vaccine. CDR3s include the opening cysteine and the closing phenylalanine or tryptophan. Each record gives: D gene, J gene, V gene, clone size, CDR3 DNA, CDR3 protein. A D gene is named only where the DNA matches it firmly. Clone size is given for some rows only: seen once, a few or many times, or a class if the clone is expanded.

TRBD2	TRBJ2-5	TRBV5-1	NA	TGCGCCAGCAGGTTTCTAGCGGGGGGGTTAGAGACCCAGTACTTC	CASRFLAGGLETQYF
TRBD2	TRBJ2-3	TRBV6-6	NA	TGTGCCAGCAGTCAAACACACCCATGGACTAGCATAGGGGCAGATACGCAGTATTTT	CASSQTHPWTSIGADTQYF
TRBD1	TRBJ1-1	TRBV4-3	once	TGCGCCAGCAGCCAAGGACAGGGGGCAAATGAAGCTTTCTTT	CASSQGQGANEAFF
NA	TRBJ1-1	TRBV3-1/TRBV3-2	NA	TGTGCCAGCAGCGGGACATTGAACACTGAAGCTTTCTTT	CASSGTLNTEAFF
NA	TRBJ1-1	TRBV2	NA	TGTGCCAGCAGTGATAGCCACACTGAAGCTTTCTTT	CASSDSHTEAFF
NA	TRBJ2-2	TRBV29-1	NA	TGCAGCGTTCTCTCGGAAGCCGGGGAGCTGTTTTTT	CSVLSEAGELFF
NA	TRBJ1-2	TRBV30	NA	TGTGCCTGGAGTGGCGGGACCCCCGGCTACACCTTC	CAWSGGTPGYTF
NA	TRBJ1-1	TRBV7-2	once	TGTGCCAGCAGCTTGGCCCACCTGAACACTGAAGCTTTCTTT	CASSLAHLNTEAFF
TRBD1	TRBJ1-5	TRBV28	NA	TGTGCCAGCAGGCCAACAGGGGGTAAGCCCCAGCATTTT	CASRPTGGKPQHF
NA	TRBJ2-1	TRBV29-1	NA	TGCAGCGTTGAGGTTGGGGGAAATGAGCAGTTCTTC	CSVEVGGNEQFF
NA	TRBJ1-1	TRBV19	NA	TGTGCCAGTAGTATAAAAATCCACTCAAACACTGAAGCTTTCTTT	CASSIKIHSNTEAFF
NA	TRBJ2-3	TRBV6-5	NA	TGTGCCAGCACCGAGTGGAGGGAAACAGATACGCAGTATTTT	CASTEWRETDTQYF
NA	TRBJ2-7	TRBV19	NA	TGTGCCAGTAGTACGCAGGCCCTTTTTTACGAGCAGTACTTC	CASSTQALFYEQYF
NA	TRBJ1-4	TRBV19	NA	TGTGCCAGTAGACCAATACTGGCGGGCAATGAAAAACTGTTTTTT	CASRPILAGNEKLFF
NA	TRBJ2-5	TRBV6-2/TRBV6-3	NA	TGTGCCAGCAGCGGGATGCAAGAGACCCAGTACTTC	CASSGMQETQYF
NA	TRBJ1-5	TRBV19	NA	TGTGCCAGTAGTTGGGACGTTAGCAATCAGCCCCAGCATTTT	CASSWDVSNQPQHF
NA	TRBJ1-1	TRBV30	NA	TGTGCCTGGAGTGTATTAACATCGGGCACTGAAGCTTTCTTT	CAWSVLTSGTEAFF
TRBD2	TRBJ2-1	TRBV5-4	NA	TGTGCCAGCAGCTTTCCGACTAGCGGGGGGGCTGGGGAGCAGTTCTTC	CASSFPTSGGAGEQFF
NA	TRBJ1-5	TRBV27	NA	TGTGCCAGCAGACCTTGGGGTAGCAATCAGCCCCAGCATTTT	CASRPWGSNQPQHF
NA	TRBJ1-1	TRBV6-5	once	TGTGCCAGCAGACCATCGGGGTCCACTGAAGCTTTCTTT	CASRPSGSTEAFF
NA	TRBJ2-7	TRBV7-6	NA	TGTGCCAGCAGCTTAGGGACAGTACCCTCCTACGAGCAGTACTTC	CASSLGTVPSYEQYF
NA	TRBJ1-4	TRBV7-9	NA	TGTGCCAGCAGCTTTCCCGGGGGTGAAAAACTGTTTTTT	CASSFPGGEKLFF
NA	TRBJ2-7	TRBV28	NA	TGTGCCAGCAGTTTTCCCGGCAGTATCTACGAGCAGTACTTC	CASSFPGSIYEQYF
TRBD1	TRBJ1-2	TRBV27	NA	TGTGCCAGCAGTGCTCTAGGACAGGCCACTTATGGCTACACCTTC	CASSALGQATYGYTF
NA	TRBJ1-4	TRBV12-3/TRBV12-4	NA	TGTGCCAGCAGAGGCAGGGCAAATGAAAAACTGTTTTTT	CASRGRANEKLFF
NA	TRBJ1-4	TRBV6-9	NA	TGTGCCAGCACTGGACCTTGGCCCCCTAGGACTAATGAAAAACTGTTTTTT	CASTGPWPPRTNEKLFF
TRBD2	TRBJ2-1	TRBV23-1	NA	TGCGCCAGCAGACCAAGGACTAGCGGGGGGTCCTACAATGAGCAGTTCTTC	CASRPRTSGGSYNEQFF
NA	TRBJ1-1	TRBV7-8	once	TGTGCCAGCGGCGAAGGGGGTAGGAACACTGAAGCTTTCTTT	CASGEGGRNTEAFF
NA	TRBJ1-1	TRBV6-5	NA	TGTGCCAGCAGTTACAGGACGGTGAACACTGAAGCTTTCTTT	CASSYRTVNTEAFF
NA	TRBJ1-5	TRBV7-9	NA	TGTGCCAGCAGCCCTAGTACCAATCAGCCCCAGCATTTT	CASSPSTNQPQHF
NA	TRBJ1-1	TRBV20-1	NA	TGCAGTGCTAGTTTAGTTCGACCTGAAGCTTTCTTT	CSASLVRPEAFF
TRBD1	TRBJ2-3	TRBV27	NA	TGTGCCAGCAGTTTTAGCTTTCGGGACAGGGGGTTCACAGATACGCAGTATTTT	CASSFSFRDRGFTDTQYF
NA	TRBJ1-4	TRBV5-6	NA	TGTGCCAGCAGCTTGTTTCCAGGCAGTCCTAATGAAAAACTGTTTTTT	CASSLFPGSPNEKLFF
NA	TRBJ2-1	TRBV12-3/TRBV12-4	NA	TGTGCCAGCAGTTTCGGCCCGGGGGGCGAGCAGTTCTTC	CASSFGPGGEQFF
NA	TRBJ2-7	TRBV4-1	NA	TGCGCCAGCAGCCAAGAGGGTTACGAGCAGTACTTC	CASSQEGYEQYF
TRBD1	TRBJ1-6	TRBV7-9	NA	TGTGCCAGCAGCACGGGACAGGGGTTATATTCACCCCTCCACTTT	CASSTGQGLYSPLHF
NA	TRBJ2-2	TRBV24-1	NA	TGTGCTGTACAGGGTTACACCGGGGAGCTGTTTTTT	CAVQGYTGELFF
NA	TRBJ1-5	TRBV9	once	TGTGCCAGCAGCGCCACCGGGACTAGCAATCAGCCCCAGCATTTT	CASSATGTSNQPQHF
NA	TRBJ1-1	TRBV19	NA	TGTGCCAGTACCCGGGACACCAACACTGAAGCTTTCTTT	CASTRDTNTEAFF
TRBD1	TRBJ2-1	TRBV6-5	NA	TGTGCCAGCAGTTTCCAGGGACAGGGGGCGCCCAATGAGCAGTTCTTC	CASSFQGQGAPNEQFF
NA	TRBJ2-7	TRBV21-1	NA	TGTGCCAGCAGCGAGACCCCCAAGGGACTGGAGCCCCGCTTTTCCTACGAGCAGTACTTC	CASSETPKGLEPRFSYEQYF
NA	TRBJ2-7	TRBV7-8	NA	TGTGCCAGCAGCCCTCTTAGGCTTGGCCTTTACGAGCAGTACTTC	CASSPLRLGLYEQYF
NA	TRBJ1-6	TRBV9	NA	TGTGCCAGCAGCGTCGGGGGCTCACCCCTCCACTTT	CASSVGGSPLHF
TRBD1	TRBJ2-1	TRBV19	NA	TGTGCCAGTAGTCCCGGGACAGGGGGGTCAAATGAGCAGTTCTTC	CASSPGTGGSNEQFF
NA	TRBJ1-2	TRBV28	NA	TGTGCCAGCAGTTCCCGGACGGTCTATGGCTACACCTTC	CASSSRTVYGYTF